These T cell receptor beta chains were read from a single sample in a study of beta chain features in type 1 diabetes. Clones were read by immunoSEQ multiplex PCR, and TCRdb kept only the in-frame ones, dropping some. This table has under 200,000 clones, approximately 9% appearing once. Sequencing used central memory CD4+ T cells from blood. These receptors originate from a young woman with type 1 diabetes. CDR3s include the opening cysteine and the closing phenylalanine or tryptophan. The D gene is left open where the match is weak. Expanded clones get a size class; other rows say once, few or many, or leave the size out.

TRBD1	TRBV19	few	TRBJ2-7	CASSNPRTGDNSYEQYF	TGTGCCAGTAGCAACCCTAGGACAGGGGACAATTCCTACGAGCAGTACTTC
TRBD2	TRBV4-3	.	TRBJ2-2	CASSQGGGTGELFF	TGCGCCAGCAGCCAAGGGGGGGGAACCGGGGAGCTGTTTTTT
.	TRBV27	.	TRBJ1-4	CASSRQGGEKLFF	TGTGCCAGCAGTCGCCAGGGAGGAGAAAAACTGTTTTTT
.	TRBV27	.	TRBJ1-5	CASSPRGSNQPQHF	TGTGCCAGCAGTCCCCGGGGGAGCAATCAGCCCCAGCATTTT
.	TRBV7-9	.	TRBJ2-7	CASSPPGLSTSYEQYF	TGTGCCAGCAGCCCTCCGGGACTCAGTACATCCTACGAGCAGTACTTC
.	TRBV4-1	.	TRBJ2-7	CASSQEGRGSEQYF	TGCGCCAGCAGCCAAGAGGGCAGGGGTTCCGAGCAGTACTTC
.	TRBV19	.	TRBJ1-5	CASSIQGSDQPQHF	TGTGCCAGTAGTATACAGGGGAGCGATCAGCCCCAGCATTTT
.	TRBV2	few	TRBJ2-7	CASSRVVSYEQYF	TGTGCCAGCAGTCGGGTCGTCTCCTACGAGCAGTACTTC
TRBD1	TRBV6-4	.	TRBJ1-2	CASSDSQGSYTF	TGTGCCAGCAGTGACTCACAGGGGAGCTACACCTTC
TRBD1	TRBV10-3	few	TRBJ2-4	CAISDRDREDIQYF	TGTGCCATCAGTGACCGGGACAGGGAGGACATTCAGTACTTC
.	TRBV4-1	few	TRBJ2-4	CASSQEEGYIQYF	TGCGCCAGCAGCCAAGAGGAGGGTTACATTCAGTACTTC
.	TRBV6-6	.	TRBJ2-7	CASSYSADYEQYF	TGTGCCAGCAGTTACTCTGCAGACTACGAGCAGTACTTC
.	TRBV7-2	.	TRBJ2-7	CASSRTMTVGYEQYF	TGTGCCAGCAGCCGAACTATGACAGTGGGCTACGAGCAGTACTTC
TRBD2	TRBV4-3	few	TRBJ2-3	CASSQTRSGATGTDTQYF	TGCGCCAGCAGCCAAACCCGTAGCGGGGCCACGGGCACAGATACGCAGTATTTT
.	TRBV28	few	TRBJ1-5	CASSTTDYSNQPQHF	TGTGCCAGCAGTACGACAGATTATAGCAATCAGCCCCAGCATTTT
.	TRBV28	.	TRBJ1-1	CASSFVWNTEAFF	TGTGCCAGCAGTTTCGTATGGAACACTGAAGCTTTCTTT
TRBD1	TRBV2	.	TRBJ1-5	CASSRDRGQPQHF	TGTGCCAGCAGCCGGGACAGGGGTCAGCCCCAGCATTTT
.	TRBV15	.	TRBJ1-1	CATSRDQRPPGAFF	TGTGCCACCAGCAGAGATCAGAGGCCTCCTGGGGCTTTCTTT
.	TRBV11-2	few	TRBJ1-4	CASSSGWSNEKLFF	TGTGCCAGCAGCTCGGGGTGGAGTAATGAAAAACTGTTTTTT
.	TRBV7-2	.	TRBJ2-7	CASSVPGDRSYEQYF	TGTGCCAGCAGCGTACCGGGAGATCGATCCTACGAGCAGTACTTC
TRBD1	TRBV29-1	few	TRBJ2-7	CSVKAGTGAYEQYF	TGCAGCGTTAAAGCCGGGACAGGGGCCTACGAGCAGTACTTC
TRBD1	TRBV5-1	.	TRBJ2-3	CASSFGQGGDTQYF	TGCGCCAGCAGCTTTGGACAGGGTGGAGATACGCAGTATTTT
TRBD1	TRBV30	.	TRBJ1-3	CAWSRRGQGLRNTIYF	TGTGCCTGGAGTCGCCGAGGACAGGGATTAAGAAACACCATATATTTT
.	TRBV30	.	TRBJ2-7	CAWTRLVGSYEQYF	TGTGCCTGGACCCGCCTAGTTGGGTCCTACGAGCAGTACTTC
.	TRBV11-2	.	TRBJ2-7	CASSLQAGVDEQYF	TGTGCCAGCAGCCTCCAAGCCGGGGTGGACGAGCAGTACTTC
TRBD1	TRBV29-1	few	TRBJ1-6	CSPPPKDRGRDSPLHF	TGCAGCCCACCCCCAAAAGACAGGGGGCGGGATTCACCCCTCCACTTT
.	TRBV11-2	.	TRBJ2-1	CASSSRVTEQFF	TGTGCCAGCAGCTCCCGGGTCACTGAGCAGTTCTTC
.	TRBV9	.	TRBJ2-5	CASSVVPSETQYF	TGTGCCAGCAGCGTAGTGCCTAGCGAGACCCAGTACTTC
TRBD1	TRBV7-3	.	TRBJ2-2	CASSPGQGGSGELFF	TGTGCCAGCAGCCCCGGACAGGGTGGAAGCGGGGAGCTGTTTTTT
TRBD1	TRBV9	.	TRBJ1-1	CASSVDWTGSTEAFF	TGTGCCAGCAGCGTAGATTGGACAGGGTCCACTGAAGCTTTCTTT
.	TRBV4-2	.	TRBJ2-3	CASSPSGSTDTQYF	TGTGCCAGCAGCCCCAGCGGAAGCACAGATACGCAGTATTTT
.	TRBV4-1	.	TRBJ2-7	CASSQPAGSYEQYF	TGCGCCAGCAGCCAGCCCGCCGGGAGCTACGAGCAGTACTTC
.	TRBV4-1	.	TRBJ2-7	CASSRSAGPEQYF	TGCGCCAGCAGCCGAAGCGCGGGCCCAGAGCAGTACTTC
.	TRBV27	few	TRBJ1-2	CASSLGGGGANYGYTF	TGTGCCAGCAGTTTAGGCGGCGGGGGAGCTAACTATGGCTACACCTTC
TRBD1	TRBV27	.	TRBJ2-7	CASSFRDRGYEQYF	TGTGCCAGCAGTTTCCGGGACAGGGGCTACGAGCAGTACTTC
.	TRBV25-1	few	TRBJ1-4	CASRGSGVEKLFF	TGTGCCAGCAGAGGGTCAGGGGTTGAAAAACTGTTTTTT
.	TRBV7-8	few	TRBJ1-1	CASSPSGGSNTEAFF	TGTGCCAGCAGCCCTTCGGGTGGGAGTAACACTGAAGCTTTCTTT
TRBD2	TRBV19	few	TRBJ2-1	CASSSLGGGEDNEQFF	TGTGCCAGTAGCTCCTTAGGCGGGGGGGAAGACAATGAGCAGTTCTTC
TRBD1	TRBV5-4	.	TRBJ2-1	CASSLTGQGVFGEQFF	TGTGCCAGCAGCTTGACGGGACAGGGGGTTTTTGGTGAGCAGTTCTTC
.	TRBV7-9	.	TRBJ1-2	CAAGPGDYGYTF	TGTGCAGCGGGCCCGGGCGACTATGGCTACACCTTC
.	TRBV13	.	TRBJ2-7	CASSSQRGSYEQYF	TGTGCCAGCAGCTCACAAAGGGGGTCCTACGAGCAGTACTTC
.	TRBV27	.	TRBJ2-3	CAAKLTSTDTQYF	TGTGCCGCGAAGCTCACTAGCACAGATACGCAGTATTTT
.	TRBV5-6	few	TRBJ2-2	CASSLVVRSNTGELFF	TGTGCCAGCAGCTTGGTGGTGCGTTCGAACACCGGGGAGCTGTTTTTT
.	TRBV20-1	few	TRBJ2-1	CGGDRLNEQFF	TGCGGTGGAGACAGGCTCAATGAGCAGTTCTTC
TRBD1	TRBV7-9	few	TRBJ2-7	CASSQPGTGIPEQYF	TGTGCCAGCAGCCAACCCGGGACAGGGATACCCGAGCAGTACTTC
TRBD2	TRBV6-1	.	TRBJ2-1	CASSSGTTYNEQFF	TGTGCCAGCAGCAGCGGGACCACCTACAATGAGCAGTTCTTC
TRBD1	TRBV5-1	.	TRBJ2-2	CASSVSGGRTGELFF	TGCGCCAGCAGTGTGTCAGGGGGCAGGACCGGGGAGCTGTTTTTT
.	TRBV2	few	TRBJ1-1	CASSEGPNTEAFF	TGTGCCAGCAGTGAAGGGCCTAACACTGAAGCTTTCTTT
TRBD1	TRBV28	.	TRBJ1-5	CASFPPDRGQRQPQHF	TGTGCCAGTTTCCCTCCCGACAGGGGGCAGAGGCAGCCCCAGCATTTT
.	TRBV9	.	TRBJ1-6	CASSVATSKSPLHF	TGTGCCAGCAGCGTAGCTACGAGTAAATCACCCCTCCACTTT
.	TRBV7-6	many	TRBJ1-6	CASSPQGWLQKVLHF	TGTGCCAGCAGCCCTCAGGGGTGGCTGCAGAAGGTCCTCCACTTT
TRBD2	TRBV2	few	TRBJ2-1	CASKDRAGEYTGEQFF	TGTGCCAGCAAGGACCGGGCGGGAGAGTATACTGGTGAGCAGTTCTTC
.	TRBV5-6	few	TRBJ2-7	CASSLFTGEAYEQYF	TGTGCCAGCAGCTTGTTCACAGGGGAGGCCTACGAGCAGTACTTC
.	TRBV14	.	TRBJ1-2	CASSQGAQNYGYTF	TGTGCCAGCAGCCAAGGGGCACAGAACTATGGCTACACCTTC